The source of this T cell receptor (beta chain) is a study of human T cells and chemical hapten exposure. About the research overall: The use of 2% DPC on roughly 2 cm by roughly 2 cm of upper inner arm skin constituted sensitization.

This clonotype came up a few times. Library preparation tagged each individual cDNA molecule with a unique molecular identifier. MiXCR, run by TCRdb on the RACE reads, gives a single entry per CDR3 protein. The table has fewer than 100,000 distinct CDR3 sequences, 12% seen once. Time point defined: patch test 1, 2 weeks after DPC sensitization. Noted treatment: therapeutic diphenylcyclopropenone sensitization with weekly scalp DPC. Those who donated were patients with alopecia, 18 to 70 years of age, and suitable for DPC. The CDR3 consists of 13 residues. CDR1 and CDR2 (germline): MDHEN, SYDVKM. V was clipped by 2 bases and J by 1 base, with 6 bases between them.

This chain joins TRBV28 and TRBJ2-7; D is unclear. The clonotype comes from a woman between 40 and 50 years old with alopecia areata. Some clones in this sample may be carry-over from other donors' samples. The source material was whole blood, sampled in connection with sensitization to the hapten diphenylcyclopropenone (DPC). DNA for the CDR3: TGTGCCAGCAGTTTACCCCTTTCCTACGAGCAGTACTTC. It translates to CASSLPLSYEQYF.